The 25 T cell receptor beta chains below all came from one sample that was sequenced in a study of blood T cell repertoires in COVID-19. The assay was immunoSEQ multiplex PCR, and TCRdb's table has in-frame clones only and misses some. This sample has over 150,000 clones; nearly 90% occur once, and the top ten carry about 1.9%. The specimen was peripheral blood. The receptors were gathered from a man in his late teens or twenties who had recovered from COVID-19.

The rearrangement uses TRBV5-1 and TRBJ1-4; 7 bases match TRBD1. The CDR3 has 14 amino acids. CDR1 and CDR2 from the germline V gene are SGHRS and YFSETQ. V shed 4 bases and J 8 bases; nucleotides not matched to a gene: 8. The CDR3 coding sequence is TGCGCCAGCAGCATTGGACAGGCGTTCGAAAAACTGTTTTTT. This gives the protein CASSIGQAFEKLFF.

This clone has just one count. The J gene is TRBJ1-2, the V gene TRBV9; D might be TRBD1 (6 bases). This CDR3 has 13 residues. The V end lost 0 bases, the J end lost 7 bases, and 10 bases lay between the germline ends. Germline V gene sequence: CDR1 SGDLS, CDR2 YYNGEE. In nucleotides, the CDR3 is TGTGCCAGCAGCGTAGGAGCAGGGGTTGGCTACACCTTC. Translation gives CASSVGAGVGYTF.

This rearrangement joins TRBV6-2 or TRBV6-3 to TRBJ2-7; TRBD2 aligns across 11 bases. Per the germline V gene, CDR1 is MNHEY and CDR2 is SVGEGT. V gave up 5 bases and J gave up 3 bases; unmatched junction bases: 3. There are 14 residues in the CDR3. This chain's CDR3 is CASSAGTSGYEQYF. CDR3 sequence (DNA): TGTGCCAGCAGTGCCGGGACTAGCGGCTACGAGCAGTACTTC.

The rearrangement joins TRBV19 to TRBJ2-7; the match to TRBD1 covers 9 bases. The CDR3 spans 20 residues. Germline V gives CDR1 LNHDA, CDR2 SQIVND (reference sequence). Germline trimming cut 5 bases from V and 1 base from J; bases unmatched to any gene: 21. The CDR3 coding sequence is TGTGCCAGTAGTGGCCCCACCCTCGGACAGGGGATAAAAATATCCTACGAGCAGTACTTC. Translated, it gives CASSGPTLGQGIKISYEQYF.

The chain joins TRBV10-2 to TRBJ1-6, with D tentatively TRBD1 (5 bases). CDR1 and CDR2 from the germline V gene are WSHSY and SAAADI. CDR3 length: 13 residues. Trimming cost V 2 bases and J 6 bases, with 5 bases left between them. The CDR3 nucleotides are TGCGCCAGCAGTGAGGACAGTAATTCACCCCTCCACTTT. Amino acid sequence: CASSEDSNSPLHF.

The chain links TRBV7-9 to TRBJ2-1; possible D gene TRBD2, 5 bases. The CDR3 runs 16 residues. The germline V and J ends were trimmed by 6 bases and 5 bases, with 20 bases remaining between them. The germline gives CDR1 SEHNR, CDR2 FQNEAQ (reference sequence). The CDR3: CASRAVAGLFDNEQFF. CDR3 DNA: TGTGCCAGCAGAGCTGTGGCAGGACTTTTTGACAATGAGCAGTTCTTC. Looking up the rest from reference TRBV7-9 and TRBJ2-1 gives the full variable domain: DTGVSQNPRHKITKRGQNVTFRCDPISEHNRLYWYRQTLGQGPEFLTYFQNEAQLEKSRLLSDRFSAERPKGSFSTLEIQRTEQGDSAMYLCASRAVAGLFDNEQFFGPGTRLTVL.

The V call is TRBV7-6, the J call TRBJ2-1, with 11 bases aligning to TRBD2. Germline CDR1 SGHVS, CDR2 FNYEAQ. Trimming cost V 5 bases and J 0 bases; bases outside gene matches: 6. The CDR3 extends over 17 amino acids. The CDR3 coding sequence is TGTGCCAGCAGCCTACTAGCGGGGGCCAGCTCCTACAATGAGCAGTTCTTC. Its protein product is CASSLLAGASSYNEQFF.

This clone was counted between two and nine times. V and J are TRBV6-2 or TRBV6-3 and TRBJ1-1; D unresolved. Germline loops: CDR1 MNHEY, CDR2 SVGEGT. This CDR3 comprises 12 residues. Trimming cost V 6 bases and J 1 base, with 6 bases left between them. The CDR3 sequence: CASSLENTEAFF. For the CDR3, the DNA is TGTGCCAGCAGCCTAGAGAACACTGAAGCTTTCTTT.

The rearrangement joins TRBV18 to TRBJ1-6; D not resolved. Trimming left V 4 bases short and J 8 bases short, with 12 bases between. The germline CDR1 and CDR2 sequences are KGHSH and LQKENI. This CDR3 spans 14 amino acids. CDR3 amino acids: CASSLDSSDSPLHF. The CDR3 DNA reads as TGTGCCAGCTCACTTGATTCGTCGGATTCACCCCTCCACTTT.

CDR3 loop: CASSFRTDNEKLFF. The CDR3 region has the DNA TGTGCCAGCAGCTTCCGGACAGACAATGAAAAACTGTTTTTT. This chain joins TRBV7-2 and TRBJ1-4; D may be TRBD1 (6 bases). The CDR3 sequence is 14 residues long. Germline assignment: CDR1 SGHTA and CDR2 FQGNSA. V was pared by 3 bases and J by 5 bases, with 10 bases between.

The V and J genes are TRBV3-1 (or the pseudogene TRBV3-2) and TRBJ1-1; tentative D call: TRBD1 (5 bases). Looked up from germline, CDR1 is LGHDT and CDR2 is YNNKEL (reference sequence). CDR3 length: 14 residues. The V and J ends lost 3 bases and 7 bases respectively, with 15 bases between them. For the CDR3, the DNA is TGTGCCAGCAGCCAGTCCGGAAGGGGTTATGAAGCTTTCTTT. It is translated as CASSQSGRGYEAFF.

The chain has TRBV24-1 and TRBJ2-3, with 8 nucleotides matching TRBD1. The junction had 7 bases not matched to a gene; V was cut back by 4 bases and J by 5 bases. The CDR3 runs 15 residues. CDR1 is KGHDR, CDR2 SFDVKD, per germline. The CDR3 region has the DNA TGTGCCACCAGTGACCCCGGGACAGGACTAGATACGCAGTATTTT. Translation: CATSDPGTGLDTQYF.

Comment on this clone: Other nucleotide sequences in the sample specify the same CDR3. This chain uses TRBV18 with TRBJ2-1, with 12 bases lining up with TRBD2. V was pared by 0 bases and J by 7 bases, with 1 base of the junction left unmatched. The CDR3 sequence is 15 residues long. The germline CDR1 and CDR2 sequences are KGHSH and LQKENI. CDR3 in amino acids: CASSPPGLAGNEQFF. The CDR3 nucleotides read TGTGCCAGCTCACCACCCGGACTAGCGGGAAATGAGCAGTTCTTC.

This sequence joins TRBV5-4 and TRBJ2-2; D not resolved. V gave up 4 bases and J gave up 6 bases, with 19 bases separating them. Germline V gene data show CDR1 as SGHNT and CDR2 as YYREEE (reference sequence). The CDR3 extends over 16 amino acids. The CDR3 sequence: CASSLRSGISPGELFF. As DNA, the CDR3 is TGTGCCAGCAGCCTGAGGTCCGGCATATCCCCCGGGGAGCTGTTTTTT.

The J gene is TRBJ1-1, the V gene TRBV6-2 or TRBV6-3; D might be TRBD1 (5 bases). The CDR3 is 16 amino acids. Germline lookup yields CDR1 MNHEY and CDR2 SVGEGT. V lost 4 bases to trimming and J lost 5 bases, with 20 bases between them. The CDR3 DNA follows: TGTGCCAGCAGTTTAGGTTTCCGGCAGGGAGGAACTGAAGCTTTCTTT. Amino acids: CASSLGFRQGGTEAFF.

The table lists this clone with a count of one. V and J are TRBV14 and TRBJ1-1; D is unclear. In germline, CDR1 is SGHDN, CDR2 FVKESK. The V end was cut by 4 bases, the J end by 1 base, with 10 bases between. The CDR3 sequence is 14 residues long. CDR3 sequence reads: CASSLQAGNTEAFF. In nucleotides, the CDR3 is TGTGCCAGCAGCCTTCAGGCGGGGAACACTGAAGCTTTCTTT.

The chain combines TRBV6-5 with TRBJ1-6; tentative D call: TRBD1 (5 bases). Deletions cut 4 bases from V and 1 base from J, with 11 bases between. Germline V gene sequence: CDR1 MNHEY, CDR2 SVGAGI. This CDR3 region has 16 residues. The CDR3 region is CASSWGQGSYNSPLHF. CDR3 DNA: TGTGCCAGCAGTTGGGGTCAGGGTTCCTATAATTCACCCCTCCACTTT.

V and J are TRBV6-1 and TRBJ2-3, with 8 bases matching TRBD2. V lost 4 bases and J lost 2; bases outside the gene matches: 11. This CDR3 comprises 17 residues. Germline CDR1 is MNHNS and CDR2 is SASEGT. The CDR3 DNA follows: TGTGCCAGCAGTGCTTTTTCTAGCGGGTTTTTCACAGATACGCAGTATTTT. It is translated as CASSAFSSGFFTDTQYF.

This clone was recorded once. The chain has TRBV16 and TRBJ2-5; 8 bases align to TRBD2. The CDR3 sequence is 16 residues long. Trimming removed 2 bases from V and 2 bases from J; junction bases left unmatched: 7. CDR1 and CDR2 (germline): KGHSY, FQNENV. Here the CDR3 DNA reads TGTGCCAGCAGCCAAACGGCTAGCGGGTTTCAAGAGACCCAGTACTTC. This gives the protein CASSQTASGFQETQYF.

This chain joins TRBV9 and TRBJ2-1; the D is unclear. Between the trimmed V and J ends, which lost 0 bases and 8 bases, there was a span of 6 bases. This CDR3 has 12 amino acids. CDR1 and CDR2 (germline): SGDLS, YYNGEE. The CDR3, as DNA: TGTGCCAGCAGCGTAGAAAGAGATGAGCAGTTCTTC. This sequence encodes CASSVERDEQFF.

The chain employs TRBV4-3 and TRBJ2-7, with a weak D call TRBD1 (6 bases). Germline CDR1 is LGHNA and CDR2 is YSLEER. The CDR3 is 16 residues long. V lost 4 bases, J lost 2 bases, and 18 bases lay in between. CDR3 bases: TGCGCCAGCAGCCCAGATACAGGGCTTGGGGCCTACGAGCAGTACTTC. Its translation is CASSPDTGLGAYEQYF.

This clone was seen a single time. In DNA, the CDR3 is TGTGCCAGCAGTTACTCGGGCGAGATTGAAAAACTGTTTTTT. Encoded protein: CASSYSGEIEKLFF. The rearrangement uses TRBV6-6 and TRBJ1-4; D uncertain. Germline loops: CDR1 MNHNY, CDR2 SVGAGI (reference sequence). Between the trimmed V and J ends, which lost 0 bases and 7 bases, there was a span of 9 bases. The CDR3 runs 14 residues.

The CDR3 coding sequence is TGTGCCACCCGCCGGACAGGCAATGAGCAGTTCTTC. This codes for CATRRTGNEQFF. V gene TRBV24-1 combines with J gene TRBJ2-1; 7 positions match TRBD1. CDR1 KGHDR and CDR2 SFDVKD come from the germline V gene. V dropped 9 bases and J dropped 6; count of bases not matched to a gene: 4. This CDR3 spans 12 amino acids.

The chain has TRBV4-3 and TRBJ1-1, with 8 bases identical to TRBD1. There are 15 residues in the CDR3. The J segment lost 1 base and the V segment lost 4 bases, leaving 5 bases of the junction unmatched. The V gene's germline CDR1 is LGHNA and CDR2 YSLEER. The CDR3 coding sequence is TGCGCCAGCAGCCGATTAACAGGGGGGAACACTGAAGCTTTCTTT. Protein product: CASSRLTGGNTEAFF.

The J gene is TRBJ2-7, the V gene TRBV6-5, with D maybe TRBD2 (6 bases). Trimming pared 7 bases from V and 3 bases from J, leaving 16 bases between. Germline V lookup: CDR1 MNHEY, CDR2 SVGAGI. The CDR3 runs 14 residues. The DNA of the CDR3 is TGTGCCAGCAAGCCATCCATCGGGAGCTACGAGCAGTACTTC. This sequence encodes CASKPSIGSYEQYF.